The source of this T cell receptor beta chain is a study of blood T cells in healthy people across ages. Sample-barcoded 5' priming and a J-beta primer mix drove a second PCR of about 6 to 11 cycles. TCRdb called the 5' RACE reads again in MiXCR, with one record for every CDR3 protein. The table shows fewer than 1,200,000 distinct CDR3 sequences, with under 30% occurring only once. Study-wide results and caveats: Researchers deemed the diversity estimates from one million T cells underestimates. While age rose, TCR beta diversity per million T cells dropped in a roughly linear way.

This CDR3 has 16 amino acids. Germline V gives CDR1 DFQATT, CDR2 SNEGSKA (reference sequence). V was shortened by 3 bases and J by 3 bases, with 20 bases between the two germline ends. This clonotype was counted between two and nine times. The antigen is undetermined. This same sample was also taken into another study, of T cells of mothers and their children. That paper adds: cDNA was synthesized from all extracted RNA at roughly 1.6 ug per reaction. Similar thymic selection effects on TCR recombination output appear in pairs, both related and unrelated.

Sequenced: blood. This TCR came from a girl aged 2-10 years in good health. The chain employs TRBV20-1 and TRBJ2-5; perhaps TRBD1 as D (6 bases). The CDR3 nucleotides read TGCAGTGCTAGTGACGGGACAACCTTAAGAAAAGAGACCCAGTACTTC. Its protein product is CSASDGTTLRKETQYF.